This TCR beta chain stems from a study of blood T cells in healthy people across ages. The authors ran a second PCR of roughly 6 to 12 cycles using a sample-barcoded 5' primer and a J-beta primer mix. TCRdb passed the 5' RACE reads through MiXCR, listing each CDR3 protein once. The table includes some 780,000 distinct CDR3 sequences, roughly three fifths detected once. CDR1 and CDR2 from the germline V gene are MNHEY and SVGEGT. CDR3 length: 13 amino acids. V shed 7 bases and J 5 bases; nucleotides not matched to a gene: 4. The chain joins TRBV6-2 or TRBV6-3 to TRBJ1-1; 10 bases match TRBD1. The specimen was blood. The TCR comes from a man between 35 and 55 years old in good health. CDR3 in amino acids: CASTSDRGTEAFF. The DNA of the CDR3 is TGTGCCAGCACCTCGGACAGGGGGACTGAAGCTTTCTTT.